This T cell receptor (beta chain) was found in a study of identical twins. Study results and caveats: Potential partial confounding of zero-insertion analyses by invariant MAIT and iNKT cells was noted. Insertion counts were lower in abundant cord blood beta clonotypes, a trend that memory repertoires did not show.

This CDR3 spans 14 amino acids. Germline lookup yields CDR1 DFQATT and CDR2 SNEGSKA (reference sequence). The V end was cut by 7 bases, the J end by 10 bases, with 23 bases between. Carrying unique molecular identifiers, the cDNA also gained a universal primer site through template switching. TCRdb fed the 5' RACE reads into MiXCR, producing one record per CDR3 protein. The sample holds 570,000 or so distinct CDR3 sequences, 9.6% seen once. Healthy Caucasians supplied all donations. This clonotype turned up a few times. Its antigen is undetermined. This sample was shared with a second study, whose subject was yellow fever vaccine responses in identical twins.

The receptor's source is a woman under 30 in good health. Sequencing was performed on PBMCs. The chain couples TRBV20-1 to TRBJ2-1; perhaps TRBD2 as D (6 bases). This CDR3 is CSGKGGAHVWEQFF. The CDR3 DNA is TGCAGTGGGAAAGGCGGGGCACATGTATGGGAGCAGTTCTTC.